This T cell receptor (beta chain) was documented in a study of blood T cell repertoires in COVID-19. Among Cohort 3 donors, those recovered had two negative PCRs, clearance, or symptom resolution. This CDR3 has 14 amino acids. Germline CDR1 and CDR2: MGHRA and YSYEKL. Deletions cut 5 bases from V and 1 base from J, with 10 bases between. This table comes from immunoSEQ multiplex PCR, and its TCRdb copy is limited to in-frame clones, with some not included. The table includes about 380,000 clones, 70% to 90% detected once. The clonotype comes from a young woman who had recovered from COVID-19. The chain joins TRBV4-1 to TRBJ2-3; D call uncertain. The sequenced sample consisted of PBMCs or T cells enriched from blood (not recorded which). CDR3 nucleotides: TGCGCCAGCAGCGGTAGTCAGGGCACAGATACGCAGTATTTT. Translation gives CASSGSQGTDTQYF.